This TCR beta chain originates from a study of cytomegalovirus exposure and HLA in healthy donors. Study-level points and caveats: Presence/absence analyses rested on an assumption that sequencing depth was roughly uniform across donors.

With respect to this clone: What it recognizes is unknown.

Use of 60 Vbeta and 13 Jbeta primers characterized the PCR. This table comes from immunoSEQ multiplex PCR, and its TCRdb copy is limited to in-frame clones, with some not included. The sample has fewer than 250,000 clones; around 73% are singletons. Healthy bone marrow donors made up the donor group. The receptor comes from a male donor in good health and CMV-seronegative. Sequences were obtained from PBMCs.

The CDR3 DNA sequence: TGTGCCAGCAGGTTGACTAGCGGGGCTACAGAAGCTACGCAGTATTTT. Translated, it gives CASRLTSGATEATQYF. The J gene is TRBJ2-3, the V gene TRBV21-1; the table names TRBD2, a call not compared with the DNA. TRBV21-1 is tagged as a pseudogene. The CDR3 length is 16 residues.